This T cell receptor beta chain derives from a study of cytomegalovirus exposure and HLA in healthy donors. Study findings and constraints: Most subjects' HLA-A and HLA-B alleles were reportedly predicted from TCR beta sequences. In a later analysis, common viral pathogens appeared linked to several of the most significant clusters. For most TCR sequences rarity was the rule, although some public TCRs occurred in many donors.

Concerning this clone: The antigen is unknown.

V was clipped by 4 bases and J by 6 bases; unmatched bases: 12. This CDR3 comprises 16 residues. From germline, CDR1 is LNHDA and CDR2 SQIVND (reference sequence). The PCR used 60 Vbeta and 13 Jbeta primers. Repertoires were generated with immunoSEQ multiplex PCR, while TCRdb's copy carries only in-frame clones and drops some. The top ten hold around 2.9% of the sample, which has about 230,000 clones, more than 60% seen once. The V and J genes are TRBV19 and TRBJ2-7; 10 nucleotides match TRBD2. Sample: PBMCs. This TCR was sampled from a woman aged 55-69 years in good health and CMV-seropositive. The CDR3 coding sequence is TGTGCCAGTAGTAGCCCGGGTGAGCGGGAGGGCCGCGAGCAGTACTTC. Encoded protein: CASSSPGEREGREQYF.